The 21 T cell receptor beta chains given below trace back to one sample, sequenced in a study of T cell repertoires in cytomegalovirus infection. MiXCR, applied by TCRdb to the reads, yields one record per CDR3 protein. The sample has around 320,000 distinct CDR3 sequences, roughly 9.5% seen once. Sequencing input: PBMCs. The source of these receptors is a human donor in good health (CMV status not recorded). Some clones in this sample may be carry-over from other donors' samples.

A few counts support this clonotype. V is TRBV2 and J is TRBJ1-6, with a possible D match to TRBD1 (5 bases). The CDR3 has 14 amino acids. The germline gives CDR1 SNHLY, CDR2 FYNNEI. V dropped 6 bases and J dropped 8 bases, with 14 bases sitting between them. The CDR3 DNA reads as TGTGCCAGCAGGATGCAGGGTGTGGATTCACCCCTCCACTTT. It specifies CASRMQGVDSPLHF. Filled out from reference TRBV2 and TRBJ1-6, the complete variable domain reads EPEVTQTPSHQVTQMGQEVILRCVPISNHLYFYWYRQILGQKVEFLVSFYNNEISEKSEIFDDQFSVERPDGSNFTLKIRSTKLEDSAMYFCASRMQGVDSPLHFGNGTRLTVT.

The chain uses TRBV7-9 and TRBJ2-3; weak D call: TRBD1 (6 bases). V was clipped by 1 base and J by 3 bases, with 11 bases between them. The CDR3 runs to 15 residues. Germline V lookup: CDR1 SEHNR, CDR2 FQNEAQ (reference sequence). CDR3 sequence: CASSLVTGMTDTQYF. The CDR3 region has the DNA TGTGCCAGCAGCTTAGTAACAGGGATGACAGATACGCAGTATTTT. Full variable domain (outside the CDR3, taken from reference TRBV7-9 and TRBJ2-3): DTGVSQNPRHKITKRGQNVTFRCDPISEHNRLYWYRQTLGQGPEFLTYFQNEAQLEKSRLLSDRFSAERPKGSFSTLEIQRTEQGDSAMYLCASSLVTGMTDTQYFGPGTRLTVL.

This clonotype was recorded many times. V is TRBV28 and J is TRBJ2-5, with D possibly matching TRBD1 (6 bases). Germline V CDR1 and CDR2: MDHEN, SYDVKM. This CDR3 is built from 15 residues. Trimming pared 5 bases from V and 3 bases from J, leaving 16 bases between. The chain's CDR3 is CASSPRGSWEETQYF. The CDR3 nucleotides read TGTGCCAGCAGTCCCAGGGGCAGTTGGGAAGAGACCCAGTACTTC.

In the case of this clonotype: At one end, the junction sequence differs from germline, possibly due to a read error. The chain is built from TRBV20-1 and TRBJ1-2, with D hard to call. CDR3 length equals 11 residues. Germline CDR1 and CDR2: DFQATT and SNEGSKA (reference sequence). CDR3 nucleotide sequence: TGTGGCGTCTTGGTCTATAGGGGCTACACCTTC. Protein: CGVLVYRGYTF.

The chain links TRBV28 to TRBJ1-5; TRBD1 matches at 7 bases. This CDR3 has 14 amino acids. V was pared by 8 bases and J by 1 base, with 5 bases of the junction left unmatched. Looked up from germline, CDR1 is MDHEN and CDR2 is SYDVKM. CDR3 sequence reads: CASFAQGSNQPQHF. The DNA of the CDR3 is TGTGCCAGCTTTGCACAGGGGAGCAATCAGCCCCAGCATTTT. Supplemented by reference TRBV28 and TRBJ1-5, the full variable domain reads DVKVTQSSRYLVKRTGEKVFLECVQDMDHENMFWYRQDPGLGLRLIYFSYDVKMKEKGDIPEGYSVSREKKERFSLILESASTNQTSMYLCASFAQGSNQPQHFGDGTRLSIL.

This clonotype was observed at least ten times. This chain connects TRBV11-2 to TRBJ2-7; D ambiguous. V lost 1 base, J lost 1 base, and 8 bases lay in between. Germline V gene lookup returns CDR1 SGHAT and CDR2 FQNNGV. The CDR3 extends over 14 amino acids. CDR3 coding DNA: TGTGCCAGCAGCTTAGGGATAGGTTCCTACGAGCAGTACTTC. It encodes CASSLGIGSYEQYF.

In DNA, the CDR3 is TGTGCCAGCAGTTACTCGGCGGACAGGGATCAGCCCCAGCATTTT. Translating gives CASSYSADRDQPQHF. The V call is TRBV6-6, the J call TRBJ1-5, with TRBD1 identical over 8 bases. The V gene's germline CDR1 is MNHNY and CDR2 SVGAGI (reference sequence). V shed 0 bases and J 5 bases; nucleotides not matched to a gene: 3. The CDR3 contains 15 residues.

The genes are TRBV12-3 or TRBV12-4 and TRBJ2-6; D unresolved. V gave up 7 bases and J gave up 0 bases, with 7 bases separating them. The CDR3 consists of 14 residues. The CDR3 DNA reads as TGTGCCAGCAACGCTGACTCTGGGGCCAACGTCCTGACTTTC. Translating gives CASNADSGANVLTF.

The rearrangement joins TRBV7-3 to TRBJ2-3, with a weak D call TRBD1 (6 bases). Per the germline V gene, CDR1 is SGHTA and CDR2 is FQGTGA. The CDR3 totals 15 residues. Trimming took 0 bases from V and 6 from J, leaving 13 bases between them. In DNA, the CDR3 is TGTGCCAGCAGCTTAACCACAGGGACCTTGGATACGCAGTATTTT. Translation: CASSLTTGTLDTQYF.

This clonotype was picked up many times. The gene calls are TRBV7-3 and TRBJ1-5, with D possibly being TRBD1 (5 bases). The V end lost 2 bases, the J end lost 6 bases, and 8 bases lay between the germline ends. Germline V lookup: CDR1 SGHTA, CDR2 FQGTGA. The CDR3 covers 13 residues. The CDR3 is CASSLQGGQPQHF. In DNA, the CDR3 is TGTGCCAGCAGCTTACAGGGAGGTCAGCCCCAGCATTTT.

Ten or more counts support this clonotype. This chain links TRBV10-3 with TRBJ2-1; no reliable D call. In germline, CDR1 is ENHRY, CDR2 SYGVKD. V was clipped by 6 bases and J by 4 bases, with 10 bases between them. The CDR3 is 13 residues long. The DNA for the CDR3 is TGTGCCATCAGACAACCTCCTTACAATGAGCAGTTCTTC. As protein: CAIRQPPYNEQFF.

This clonotype was seen only once. The V and J genes are TRBV7-6 and TRBJ1-2, with D possibly matching TRBD1 (5 bases). The CDR3 runs to 13 residues. With 4 bases removed from V and 4 bases from J, the gap between germline ends came to 10 bases. In germline, CDR1 is SGHVS, CDR2 FNYEAQ. In DNA form, the CDR3 reads TGTGCCAGCAGCTCGGGACTCGGCTATGGCTACACCTTC. Its translation is CASSSGLGYGYTF.

This clonotype was picked up a small number of times. This chain uses TRBV20-1 with TRBJ2-5; D may be TRBD1 or TRBD2 (5 bases each). V lost 2 bases to trimming and J lost 5 bases, with 18 bases between them. Germline assignment: CDR1 DFQATT and CDR2 SNEGSKA (reference sequence). The CDR3 consists of 15 residues. The CDR3 nucleotides read TGCAGTGCTAGACCCCTCCCGGGCAGGGAGGAGACCCAGTACTTC. Its protein product is CSARPLPGREETQYF.

This rearrangement joins TRBV7-2 to TRBJ2-1; 11 nucleotides agree with TRBD2. The CDR3 is 16 residues long. The germline gives CDR1 SGHTA, CDR2 FQGNSA. The V gene end was trimmed by 4 bases and the J gene end by 6 bases; junction bases not matched to a gene: 8. CDR3 nucleotide sequence: TGTGCCAGCAGCTCCTATAGCGGGAGGGGTCTCAATGAGCAGTTCTTC. This translates into CASSSYSGRGLNEQFF.

This clonotype was detected a few times. The CDR3 spells CASSPPSRGLAEAFF. As DNA, the CDR3 is TGTGCCAGCAGTCCACCTTCGAGAGGCTTGGCTGAAGCTTTCTTT. V and J are TRBV27 and TRBJ1-1; D is uncertain. The CDR3 spans 15 residues. Deletions cut 5 bases from V and 6 bases from J, with 19 bases between. The germline CDR1 and CDR2 sequences are MNHEY and SMNVEV (reference sequence).

This clonotype occurred many times. The V call is TRBV11-2, the J call TRBJ1-2; D not certain. The V end lost 2 bases, the J end lost 3 bases, and 7 bases lay between the germline ends. Germline V CDR1 and CDR2: SGHAT, FQNNGV. The CDR3 totals 13 residues. The CDR3, as DNA: TGTGCCAGCAGCTTAAACCAGTACTATGGCTACACCTTC. Its translation: CASSLNQYYGYTF.

This clonotype was found many times. The chain combines TRBV12-3 or TRBV12-4 with TRBJ2-7; 7 bases are shared with TRBD1. The CDR3 sequence is 14 residues long. J gave up 5 bases and V 6 bases, and 10 bases lay outside the gene matches. CDR3 coding DNA: TGTGCCAGCAGCCAGACAGGGTTCGGTAACGAGCAGTACTTC. Protein sequence: CASSQTGFGNEQYF.

This clonotype was recorded many times. The chain couples TRBV7-2 to TRBJ2-1; D possibly corresponds to TRBD2 (5 bases). The germline CDR1 and CDR2 sequences are SGHTA and FQGNSA. This CDR3 has 15 residues. V was pared by 0 bases and J by 5 bases, with 11 bases between. The CDR3 bases are TGTGCCAGCAGCTTAGCGCCCACTAGAGACAATGAGCAGTTCTTC. Encoded protein: CASSLAPTRDNEQFF.

This chain joins TRBV19 and TRBJ2-6, with D perhaps given as TRBD1 or TRBD2 (5 bases each). From germline, CDR1 is LNHDA and CDR2 SQIVND (reference sequence). The V gene lost 5 bases and the J gene lost 2 bases, with 13 bases spanning the gap. CDR3 size: 16 residues. The CDR3 nucleotides are TGTGCCAGTAGTGTCCCCCAGGGAGCTGGGGCCAACGTCCTGACTTTC. The encoded protein is CASSVPQGAGANVLTF.

This clonotype was recorded many times. CDR3 DNA sequence: TGTGCCAGCAGGCGACTAGCGGGCCTGGCAGGCGGGGAGCTGTTTTTT. Translating gives CASRRLAGLAGGELFF. The rearrangement uses TRBV28 and TRBJ2-2, with 10 nucleotides matching TRBD2. Germline V gene data show CDR1 as MDHEN and CDR2 as SYDVKM. The CDR3 loop spans 16 amino acids. Unmatched junction bases numbered 11, after V lost 6 bases and J lost 7 bases.

This clonotype was observed a handful of times. Here the CDR3 DNA reads TGCGCCAGCAGTCAATTCCCTCCGGCTACTGAGCAGTTCTTC. This translates into CASSQFPPATEQFF. The chain is built from TRBV23-1 and TRBJ2-1; unclear D gene. TRBV23-1 is an open reading frame whose function is uncertain. V was shortened by 1 base and J by 9 bases, with 13 bases between the two germline ends. There are 14 residues in the CDR3.